A selection of T cell receptor beta chains follows, all from one sample in a study of T cells after somatic rescue of genetic block. Sequencing used immunoSEQ multiplex PCR; TCRdb keeps in-frame clones, though not all of them. Of 85,000 to 100,000 clones in the sample, about nine tenths were seen once. The sample consisted of peripheral blood mononuclear cells (PBMCs). The receptor source for this set is a woman under 30. CDR3s include the opening cysteine and the closing phenylalanine or tryptophan. The order of the fields is J gene, V gene, clone size, D gene, CDR3 protein, CDR3 DNA. A D gene is named only where the DNA matches it firmly. Not every row has a clone size; where given, it reads once, few, many or a size class.

TRBJ2-1 | TRBV28 | . | . | CASTPGGRLNEQFF | TGTGCCAGCACCCCCGGGGGCCGACTTAATGAGCAGTTCTTC
TRBJ1-1 | TRBV11-3 | . | TRBD1 | CASSLDRQGIEAFF | TGTGCCAGCAGCTTAGACAGACAGGGGATTGAAGCTTTCTTT
TRBJ2-1 | TRBV28 | . | . | CASSPDSSDEQFF | TGTGCCAGCAGTCCCGACTCATCCGATGAGCAGTTCTTC
TRBJ2-1 | TRBV7-2 | . | TRBD2 | CASSLVPSGRVSEQFF | TGTGCCAGCAGCTTAGTACCTAGCGGGAGGGTGAGTGAGCAGTTCTTC
TRBJ1-5 | TRBV6-6 | . | . | CASSSGSPQHF | TGTGCCAGCAGTTCGGGAAGTCCCCAGCATTTT
TRBJ1-4 | TRBV11-2 | . | TRBD1 | CASSPRDRGQNEKLFF | TGTGCCAGCAGCCCACGAGACAGGGGGCAAAATGAAAAACTGTTTTTT
TRBJ2-1 | TRBV6-1 | . | TRBD2 | CAVSSGLASYNEQFF | TGTGCCGTGAGCTCGGGACTAGCCTCCTACAATGAGCAGTTCTTC
TRBJ2-1 | TRBV6-1 | . | . | CASMGWKNNEQFF | TGTGCCAGCATGGGTTGGAAAAACAATGAGCAGTTCTTC
TRBJ2-3 | TRBV7-3 | . | TRBD2 | CASSLAAAGESDTQYF | TGTGCCAGCAGCTTAGCTGCGGCGGGGGAGTCAGATACGCAGTATTTT
TRBJ1-5 | TRBV30 | . | TRBD1 | CAWSLRRGPGSNQPQHF | TGTGCCTGGAGTCTTCGCAGGGGGCCGGGTAGCAATCAGCCCCAGCATTTT
TRBJ2-2 | TRBV15 | . | TRBD1 | CATSRQTGPTGELFF | TGTGCCACCAGCAGACAGACAGGGCCCACCGGGGAGCTGTTTTTT
TRBJ2-7 | TRBV29-1 | . | TRBD2 | CSVGSGIAGSSYEQYF | TGCAGCGTCGGTAGCGGGATAGCGGGCAGCTCCTACGAGCAGTACTTC
TRBJ2-1 | TRBV11-3 | . | TRBD2 | CASSLNGRRSYNEQFF | TGTGCCAGCAGCTTAAACGGGAGGAGGTCCTACAATGAGCAGTTCTTC
TRBJ2-1 | TRBV7-9 | . | TRBD2 | CASSSAFAGEFDNEQFF | TGTGCCAGCAGCTCGGCCTTCGCGGGAGAGTTCGACAATGAGCAGTTCTTC
TRBJ1-3 | TRBV10-1 | . | . | CASSEPGAGGFGNTIYF | TGCGCCAGCAGTGAGCCGGGTGCAGGTGGTTTTGGAAACACCATATATTTT
TRBJ2-2 | TRBV9 | . | TRBD2 | CASSRLAGGKILAGELFF | TGTGCCAGCAGCCGACTAGCGGGAGGCAAGATCTTGGCCGGGGAGCTGTTTTTT
TRBJ1-4 | TRBV6-1 | . | . | CASSVTPEGEKLFF | TGTGCCAGCAGTGTGACACCGGAGGGGGAAAAACTGTTTTTT
TRBJ2-2 | TRBV7-7 | . | TRBD2 | CASSPRFSGRALGTGELFF | TGTGCTAGCAGCCCCCGTTTTAGCGGGAGGGCCCTAGGGACCGGGGAGCTGTTTTTT
TRBJ1-2 | TRBV18 | few | . | CASSPVRVSYGYTF | TGTGCCAGCTCACCAGTCAGGGTGAGCTATGGCTACACCTTC
TRBJ2-6 | TRBV27 | . | . | CASSFSRAGANVLTF | TGTGCCAGCAGTTTCAGCCGGGCTGGGGCCAACGTCCTGACTTTC
TRBJ2-7 | TRBV6-1 | . | . | CASSGPVYEQYF | TGTGCCAGCAGCGGACCCGTCTACGAGCAGTACTTC
TRBJ2-3 | TRBV29-1 | . | TRBD2 | CSVAGLAGVTDTQYF | TGCAGCGTTGCAGGGCTAGCGGGAGTCACAGATACGCAGTATTTT
TRBJ1-2 | TRBV29-1 | . | . | CSVEDPWGIVPINYGYTF | TGCAGCGTTGAAGATCCTTGGGGGATCGTCCCAATTAACTATGGCTACACCTTC
TRBJ2-1 | TRBV15 | . | TRBD2 | CATSSRAGGTPYNEQFF | TGTGCCACCAGCAGCCGTGCGGGAGGGACCCCCTACAATGAGCAGTTCTTC
TRBJ2-7 | TRBV11-2 | . | . | CASSLFRSSYEQYF | TGTGCCAGCAGCTTATTCAGATCCTCCTACGAGCAGTACTTC
TRBJ1-5 | TRBV2 | . | TRBD1 | CASSGGQGAWQPQHF | TGTGCCAGCAGTGGGGGCCAGGGGGCCTGGCAGCCCCAGCATTTT
TRBJ1-2 | TRBV30 | . | TRBD1 | CAWSRDRNYGYTF | TGTGCCTGGAGCAGGGACAGAAACTATGGCTACACCTTC
TRBJ1-2 | TRBV27 | . | . | CASSLSSGQGMVGVAANYGYTF | TGTGCCAGCAGTTTATCATCGGGGCAGGGCATGGTCGGAGTTGCGGCTAACTATGGCTACACCTTC
TRBJ1-2 | TRBV2 | . | TRBD1 | CASSEGTALNYGYTF | TGTGCCAGCAGTGAGGGGACAGCCCTCAACTATGGCTACACCTTC
TRBJ1-4 | TRBV7-9 | . | . | CASSPRGTEGGKLFF | TGTGCCAGCAGCCCCAGAGGGACTGAAGGTGGGAAACTGTTTTTT
TRBJ2-1 | TRBV5-8 | . | TRBD2 | CASSVGTIYRGYNEQFF | TGTGCCAGCAGCGTTGGGACTATCTATCGGGGCTACAATGAGCAGTTCTTC